The sequence of this T cell receptor beta chain was determined in a study of cytomegalovirus exposure and HLA in healthy donors. Study results and limitations: Beyond CMV serostatus, there was no information to go on about immune exposure.

As concerns this clone: Its specificity is not known.

PCR used 60 Vbeta primers and 13 Jbeta primers. Sequencing used immunoSEQ multiplex PCR; TCRdb keeps in-frame clones, though not all of them. The data show tens of thousands of clones, 60% to 80% seen once. The length of the CDR3 is 16 residues. The germline gives CDR1 GTSNPN, CDR2 SVGIG (reference sequence). V was pared by 1 base and J by 7 bases, with 10 bases of the junction left unmatched. The genes are TRBV30 and TRBJ1-4; 9 bases match TRBD1. This TCR was sampled from a woman in her thirties or forties in good health and CMV-seropositive. Sequencing was carried out using PBMCs. The CDR3 bases are TGTGCCTGGAGTGCCGAGTACAGGGGGCTGGCTGAAAAACTGTTTTTT. Translated: CAWSAEYRGLAEKLFF.